This T cell receptor (beta chain) was sequenced for a study of shared clonotypes between healthy human individuals. About the study: Each donor contributed plates that comprised three CD4 naive, three CD4 memory, two CD8 naive and one CD8 memory.

Study-wide points: Clonotypes shared by all four donors outscored non-shared clonotypes in generation probability. Incomplete sequencing of sorted subsets was indicated by rarefaction despite large depth.

Details on this clone: Its antigen is not identified.

This CDR3 has 17 amino acids. From germline, CDR1 is SGHAT and CDR2 FQNNGV. V was pared by 6 bases and J by 2 bases, with 19 bases between. Naive CD8 populations comprised CD45RO-negative cells positively selected for CCR7, excluding terminally differentiated effector memory CD45RA+ cells. Replicate PCRs from sorted subsets contained about 0.2 ug DNA, which is around 30,000 T cell genomes. Profiled with immunoSEQ multiplex PCR; TCRdb holds only in-frame clones, not every one. Among under 1 million clones, around 96% were seen once, and the ten largest hold about 0.21%. The source of this sequence is a man aged 25 to 40 in good health. The V and J genes are TRBV11-2 and TRBJ2-2; D unresolved. Sequenced input: naive CD8+ T cells sorted from blood. The CDR3 DNA follows: TGTGCCAGCAGTGAGTCTAGGATCCAGGTTAACACCGGGGAGCTGTTTTTT. Amino acids: CASSESRIQVNTGELFF.